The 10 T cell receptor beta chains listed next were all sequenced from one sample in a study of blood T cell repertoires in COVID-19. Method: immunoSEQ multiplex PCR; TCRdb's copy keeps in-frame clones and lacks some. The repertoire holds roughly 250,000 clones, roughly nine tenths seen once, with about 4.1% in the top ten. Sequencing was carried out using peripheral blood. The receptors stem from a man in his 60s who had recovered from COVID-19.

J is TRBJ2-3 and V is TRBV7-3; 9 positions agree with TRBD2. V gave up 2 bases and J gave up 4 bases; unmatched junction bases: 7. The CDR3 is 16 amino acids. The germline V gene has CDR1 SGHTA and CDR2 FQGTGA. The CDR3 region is CASSLQAGGYADTQYF. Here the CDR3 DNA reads TGTGCCAGCAGCTTACAAGCGGGGGGATATGCAGATACGCAGTATTTT.

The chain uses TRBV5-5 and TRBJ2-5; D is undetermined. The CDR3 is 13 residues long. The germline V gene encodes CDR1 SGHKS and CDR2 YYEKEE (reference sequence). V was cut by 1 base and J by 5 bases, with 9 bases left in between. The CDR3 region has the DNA TGTGCCAGCAGCTTGTTCTCCGGGGAGACCCAGTACTTC. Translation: CASSLFSGETQYF.

CDR3 in amino acids: CSVRDRGGYEQYF. CDR3 bases: TGCAGCGTTCGGGACAGGGGCGGCTACGAGCAGTACTTC. The chain couples TRBV29-1 to TRBJ2-7; 10 positions agree with TRBD1. The V and J ends lost 5 bases and 3 bases, in that order; junction bases with no gene match: 4. This CDR3 contains 13 residues. Germline assignment: CDR1 SQVTM and CDR2 ANQGSEA.

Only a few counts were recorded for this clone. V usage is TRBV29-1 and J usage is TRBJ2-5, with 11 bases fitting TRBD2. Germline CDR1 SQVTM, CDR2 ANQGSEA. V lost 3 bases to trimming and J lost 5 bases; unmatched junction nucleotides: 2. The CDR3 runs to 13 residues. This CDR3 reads CSVETSGAETQYF. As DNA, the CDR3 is TGCAGCGTTGAGACTAGCGGGGCCGAGACCCAGTACTTC. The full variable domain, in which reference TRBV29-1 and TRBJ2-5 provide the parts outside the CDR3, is SAVISQKPSRDICQRGTSLTIQCQVDSQVTMMFWYRQQPGQSLTLIATANQGSEATYESGFVIDKFPISRPNLTFSTLTVSNMSPEDSSIYLCSVETSGAETQYFGPGTRLLVL.

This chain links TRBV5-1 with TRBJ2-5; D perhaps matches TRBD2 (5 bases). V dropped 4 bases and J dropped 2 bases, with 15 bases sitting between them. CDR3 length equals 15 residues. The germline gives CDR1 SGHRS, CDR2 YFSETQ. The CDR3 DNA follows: TGCGCCAGCAGCCCGGACTTCAAGGTACAAGAGACCCAGTACTTC. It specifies CASSPDFKVQETQYF.

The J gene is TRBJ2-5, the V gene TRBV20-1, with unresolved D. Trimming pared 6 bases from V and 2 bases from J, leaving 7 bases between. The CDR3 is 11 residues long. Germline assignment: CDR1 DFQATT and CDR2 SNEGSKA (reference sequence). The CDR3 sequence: CSALLQETQYF. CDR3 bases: TGCAGTGCCCTACTTCAAGAGACCCAGTACTTC.

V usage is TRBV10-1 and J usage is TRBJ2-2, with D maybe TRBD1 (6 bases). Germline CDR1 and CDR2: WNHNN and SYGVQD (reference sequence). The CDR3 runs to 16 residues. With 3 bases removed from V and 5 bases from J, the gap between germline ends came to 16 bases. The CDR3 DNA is TGCGCCAGCAGTGAATTCTGGGCAGGGGTTACCGGGGAGCTGTTTTTT. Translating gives CASSEFWAGVTGELFF.

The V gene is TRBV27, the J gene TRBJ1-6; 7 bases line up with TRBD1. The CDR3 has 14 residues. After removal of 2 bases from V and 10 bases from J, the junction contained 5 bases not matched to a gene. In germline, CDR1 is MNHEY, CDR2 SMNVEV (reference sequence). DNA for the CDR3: TGTGCCAGCAGTTTAAGGACAGGAAGCTCACCCCTCCACTTT. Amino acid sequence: CASSLRTGSSPLHF.

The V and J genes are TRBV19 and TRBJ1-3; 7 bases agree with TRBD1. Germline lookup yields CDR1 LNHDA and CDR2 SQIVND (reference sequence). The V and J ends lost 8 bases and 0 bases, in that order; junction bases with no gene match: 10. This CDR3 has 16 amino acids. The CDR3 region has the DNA TGTGCCAGTCGGCCGGGACAGTCTTCCTCTGGAAACACCATATATTTT. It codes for CASRPGQSSSGNTIYF.

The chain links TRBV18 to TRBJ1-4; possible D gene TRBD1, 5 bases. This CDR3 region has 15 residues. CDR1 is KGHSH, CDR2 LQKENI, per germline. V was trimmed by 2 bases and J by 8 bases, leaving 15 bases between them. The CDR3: CASSPGAAGREKLFF. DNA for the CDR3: TGTGCCAGCTCACCAGGGGCGGCCGGGCGGGAAAAACTGTTTTTT.